This T cell receptor (beta chain) was obtained from a study of cytomegalovirus exposure and HLA in healthy donors. About the study: An earlier analysis found 110 million or so unique TCR beta sequences from about 179 million T cells. The Caucasian-associated ancestry cluster contained 81% of the roughly 390 genotyped donors. Overall study findings and caveats: When analyzed later, a missense DCLRE1C variant was found to be linked to TCR beta V- and J-gene trimming. Cytomegalovirus association was assigned to approximately 160 TCR beta chains.

Both 60 Vbeta primers and 13 Jbeta primers went into the PCR. Sequencing was performed with immunoSEQ multiplex PCR; in TCRdb, only in-frame clones are kept and a portion is missing. The table includes more than 140,000 clones, roughly 82% detected once. A note on this clone: No antigen is known for it.

The sequence was obtained from a young man in good health and CMV-seropositive. Sequencing was performed on PBMCs.

In DNA form, the CDR3 reads TGTGCCAGCAGTGAAGTCCTGGAGGGCGCCTACGAGCAGTACTTC. Translation gives CASSEVLEGAYEQYF. The chain recombines TRBV6-1 with TRBJ2-7; tentative D call: TRBD2 (6 bases). The V end lost 1 base, the J end lost 2 bases, and 12 bases lay between the germline ends. The CDR3 spans 15 residues. Looked up from germline, CDR1 is MNHNS and CDR2 is SASEGT.